The 20 T cell receptor beta chains below come from one sample, sequenced in a study of PD-1 blockade in classical Hodgkin lymphoma. Every patient relapsed after autologous stem cell transplantation, and brentuximab vedotin exposure varied. The method was immunoSEQ multiplex PCR; TCRdb's version includes in-frame clones alone and lacks a portion of them. The sample holds 20,000 to 25,000 clones; approximately 74% are singletons and the top ten take approximately 17%. The sequences come from peripheral blood mononuclear cells (PBMCs), collected at baseline. The origin of the receptors is a human donor with classical Hodgkin lymphoma.

The CDR3 DNA reads TGTGCCACCAGCAGAGCCACAGTAGATACGCAGTATTTT. Protein product: CATSRATVDTQYF. The chain joins TRBV15 to TRBJ2-3; D gene uncertain. Germline V gene data show CDR1 as LNHNV and CDR2 as YYDKDF (reference sequence). V was cut by 1 base and J by 5 bases, with 7 bases left in between. The CDR3 spans 13 residues.

This clone came up a few times. V is TRBV5-4 and J is TRBJ1-2; TRBD1 matches 7 bases. CDR1 is SGHNT, CDR2 YYREEE, per germline (reference sequence). This CDR3 contains 14 residues. Trimming took 4 bases from V and 7 from J; bases not matched to a gene: 10. CDR3 residues: CASSQPGQKRGYTF. The CDR3 region has the DNA TGTGCCAGCAGCCAACCGGGACAGAAACGTGGCTACACCTTC.

This clone was observed once. This chain connects TRBV7-8 to TRBJ2-2; TRBD1 aligns across 7 bases. The CDR3 contains 15 residues. CDR1 and CDR2 from the germline V gene are SGHVS and FQNEAQ. The ends lost 5 bases at V and 8 bases at J; junction bases unmatched: 11. The CDR3 sequence is CASSETGLAPGELFF. The CDR3 nucleotides read TGTGCCAGCAGCGAGACAGGGCTGGCACCGGGGGAGCTGTTTTTT.

This clone was detected a few times. The chain combines TRBV28 with TRBJ1-5, with D possibly TRBD1 on 5 matching bases. V shed 2 bases and J shed 3 bases, with 14 bases lying between them. CDR1 and CDR2 (germline): MDHEN, SYDVKM. CDR3 length equals 16 residues. The CDR3 region has the DNA TGTGCCAGCAGTTTACGAGGGGTTGGGGTCAATCAGCCCCAGCATTTT. Its translation is CASSLRGVGVNQPQHF.

This chain links TRBV5-6 with TRBJ1-2; 7 nucleotides align to TRBD1. The germline CDR1 and CDR2 sequences are SGHDT and YYEEEE. The V segment lost 1 base and the J segment 5 bases; nucleotides outside the gene matches: 8. This CDR3 comprises 15 residues. The CDR3 loop reads CASSLLVRGAYGYTF. The CDR3 nucleotides read TGTGCCAGCAGCTTGTTGGTCAGGGGGGCGTATGGCTACACCTTC. The full variable domain, completed using reference TRBV5-6 and TRBJ1-2, is DAGVTQSPTHLIKTRGQQVTLRCSPKSGHDTVSWYQQALGQGPQFIFQYYEEEERQRGNFPDRFSGHQFPNYSSELNVNALLLGDSALYLCASSLLVRGAYGYTFGSGTRLTVV.

The gene calls are TRBV5-6 and TRBJ2-1; 11 bases map to TRBD2. CDR1 is SGHDT, CDR2 YYEEEE, per germline. This CDR3 is built from 19 residues. V lost 4 bases and J lost 0; bases outside the gene matches: 12. The CDR3 DNA reads TGTGCCAGCAGCAACTTACTAGCGGGAGAAACCAACTCCTACAATGAGCAGTTCTTC. Its protein product is CASSNLLAGETNSYNEQFF.

The V and J genes are TRBV6-1 and TRBJ1-1; no firm D call. The CDR3 runs to 14 residues. CDR1 and CDR2 from the germline V gene are MNHNS and SASEGT. V lost 7 bases to trimming and J lost 5 bases, with 17 bases between them. CDR3 nucleotide sequence: TGTGCCAGCACCTTGACAATGGGAGGGACTGAAGCTTTCTTT. Translating it yields CASTLTMGGTEAFF.

The chain joins TRBV10-3 to TRBJ2-2; D is unclear. The V end lost 3 bases, the J end lost 5 bases, and 10 bases lay between the germline ends. Germline V lookup: CDR1 ENHRY, CDR2 SYGVKD. CDR3 length: 14 amino acids. This chain's CDR3 is CAISDQVGTGELFF. Written as DNA, the CDR3 is TGTGCCATCAGTGACCAAGTAGGGACCGGGGAGCTGTTTTTT.

The rearrangement uses TRBV6-5 and TRBJ2-5; D is undetermined. The V end was cut by 7 bases, the J end by 1 base, with 10 bases between. The CDR3 sequence is 13 residues long. Per germline, CDR1 MNHEY and CDR2 SVGAGI. CDR3 residues: CASTKDSQETQYF. The CDR3 DNA reads as TGTGCCAGCACCAAAGACTCCCAAGAGACCCAGTACTTC.

The V call is TRBV6-5, the J call TRBJ1-1; TRBD1 matches 7 bases. This CDR3 has 16 amino acids. Germline CDR1 MNHEY, CDR2 SVGAGI. The trim removed 2 bases at V and 4 bases at J, leaving 10 bases unmatched. CDR3 nucleotide sequence: TGTGCCAGCAGTTACAGACAGGGTGGGCTCGGCACTGAAGCTTTCTTT. Its protein is CASSYRQGGLGTEAFF.

The V gene is TRBV7-2, the J gene TRBJ2-4; D is uncertain. Trimming took 5 bases from V and 7 from J, leaving 12 bases between them. The CDR3 runs 13 residues. Germline lookup yields CDR1 SGHTA and CDR2 FQGNSA. The CDR3 reads CASSPSLGNIQYF. In nucleotides, the CDR3 is TGTGCCAGCAGCCCTTCTCTGGGGAACATTCAGTACTTC.

CDR3 nucleotide sequence: TGCGCCAGCAGCTTTCTCCGGACGGATTACAATGAGCAGTTCTTC. Its translation: CASSFLRTDYNEQFF. V usage is TRBV5-1 and J usage is TRBJ2-1, with D hard to call. Trimming shortened V by 2 bases and J by 4 bases, and 13 bases separated the two germline ends. Germline assignment: CDR1 SGHRS and CDR2 YFSETQ. CDR3 length equals 15 residues.

V gene TRBV7-9 combines with J gene TRBJ2-1; tentatively, D is TRBD2 (6 bases). V was trimmed by 1 base and J by 15 bases, leaving 16 bases between them. This CDR3 comprises 13 residues. CDR1 is SEHNR and CDR2 is FQNEAQ in the germline V gene (reference sequence). The CDR3 sequence is CASSLGEAGTRFF. In DNA form, the CDR3 reads TGTGCCAGCAGCTTAGGGGAGGCGGGGACGCGGTTCTTC.

The chain joins TRBV15 to TRBJ1-2; unclear D gene. The V end was cut by 0 bases, the J end by 0 bases, with 5 bases between. The germline V gene has CDR1 LNHNV and CDR2 YYDKDF (reference sequence). This CDR3 contains 14 residues. The CDR3 loop is CATSREGANYGYTF. CDR3 DNA sequence: TGTGCCACCAGCAGAGAGGGAGCTAACTATGGCTACACCTTC.

This clone was counted only a few times. The chain uses TRBV4-3 and TRBJ2-7, with 8 positions matching TRBD2. CDR3 length: 17 residues. Trimming took 1 base from V and 0 from J; bases not matched to a gene: 8. CDR1 and CDR2 (germline): LGHNA, YSLEER. CDR3 protein: CASSQGRGAVSSYEQYF. CDR3 DNA sequence: TGCGCCAGCAGCCAAGGGCGGGGGGCCGTTAGCTCCTACGAGCAGTACTTC.

The chain uses TRBV19 and TRBJ2-7; TRBD2 matches 7 bases. The junction had 8 bases not matched to a gene; V was cut back by 6 bases and J by 0 bases. CDR1 is LNHDA, CDR2 SQIVND, per germline (reference sequence). The CDR3 has 15 amino acids. CDR3 sequence: CASSTTGGSSYEQYF. CDR3 in DNA: TGTGCCAGTAGCACCACCGGGGGGAGCTCCTACGAGCAGTACTTC.

This clone occurred a few times. Other DNA sequences within the sample encode an identical CDR3. The gene calls are TRBV5-1 and TRBJ2-1; 7 positions agree with TRBD1. Trimming removed 4 bases from V and 6 bases from J; junction bases left unmatched: 7. In germline, CDR1 is SGHRS, CDR2 YFSETQ. CDR3 size: 14 residues. The CDR3 DNA follows: TGCGCCAGCAGCATCGGACAGGTTTCCAATGAGCAGTTCTTC. Residues: CASSIGQVSNEQFF.

As to this clone: In the same sample, other DNA sequences code for this CDR3. The chain uses TRBV6-6 and TRBJ1-1; TRBD1 agrees at 7 bases. In germline, CDR1 is MNHNY, CDR2 SVGAGI (reference sequence). The length of the CDR3 is 14 residues. Trimming took 6 bases from V and 1 from J; bases not matched to a gene: 5. CDR3 in amino acids: CASRPRQGNTEAFF. CDR3 coding DNA: TGTGCCAGCAGGCCTAGACAGGGGAACACTGAAGCTTTCTTT.

The V call is TRBV6-1, the J call TRBJ2-7; maybe TRBD1 (6 bases). CDR3 length: 11 residues. The germline CDR1 and CDR2 sequences are MNHNS and SASEGT. The V end was cut by 6 bases, the J end by 9 bases, with 12 bases between. The CDR3 protein is CASSRDRLQYF. CDR3 in DNA: TGTGCCAGCAGCCGCGACAGGTTGCAGTACTTC.

This chain joins TRBV7-9 and TRBJ2-2; TRBD1 might be the D (6 bases). The CDR3 sequence is 15 residues long. Germline values: CDR1 SEHNR, CDR2 FQNEAQ (reference sequence). Trimming removed 1 base at V and 4 bases at J, with 10 bases between. In DNA form, the CDR3 reads TGTGCCAGCAGCTTAGGTCAGGGGTTCACCGGGGAGCTGTTTTTT. Its protein product is CASSLGQGFTGELFF.